These T cell receptor beta chains were read from a single sample in a study of early T cells in non-severe SARS-CoV-2 infection. TCRdb independently ran MiXCR on the 5' RACE reads; one entry per CDR3 protein. The sample carries about 68,000 distinct CDR3 sequences, more than 10% recorded once. The sequencing sample was made of whole blood. All receptors come from an adult who was a healthcare worker with PCR-confirmed SARS-CoV-2 infection or an uninfected control (not recorded which). CDR3s include the opening cysteine and the closing phenylalanine or tryptophan. The order of the fields is CDR3 protein, CDR3 DNA, clone size, D gene, V gene, J gene. A D gene is named only where the DNA matches it firmly. Rows give clone size only sometimes, using once, few, many, or a class for an expanded clone.

CDR3: CASSLSPYNNEQFF
DNA: TGTGCCAGCAGCCTTAGCCCTTATAACAATGAGCAGTTCTTC
size: many
D: .
V: TRBV7-6
J: TRBJ2-1

CDR3: CASSIGENEKLFF
DNA: TGTGCCAGTAGTATCGGAGAGAATGAAAAACTGTTTTTT
size: .
D: .
V: TRBV19
J: TRBJ1-4

CDR3: CASSNLQQVMNTEAFF
DNA: TGTGCCAGCAGCAACCTCCAACAGGTCATGAACACTGAAGCTTTCTTT
size: many
D: .
V: TRBV13
J: TRBJ1-1

CDR3: CASSPGPKYGYTF
DNA: TGTGCCAGCAGCCCGGGGCCAAAGTATGGCTACACCTTC
size: few
D: .
V: TRBV3-1
J: TRBJ1-2

CDR3: CASMGAGTGTGYEQYF
DNA: TGTGCCAGCATGGGGGCCGGGACAGGGACAGGGTACGAGCAGTACTTC
size: many
D: TRBD1
V: TRBV6-6
J: TRBJ2-7

CDR3: CASSPSSGQGWTQYF
DNA: TGTGCCAGCTCACCCAGTTCAGGTCAAGGTTGGACCCAGTACTTC
size: many
D: .
V: TRBV18
J: TRBJ2-5

CDR3: CASSQRPLAYNEQFF
DNA: TGCGCCAGCAGCCAACGACCTCTCGCCTACAATGAGCAGTTCTTC
size: few
D: .
V: TRBV4-3
J: TRBJ2-1

CDR3: CASSLQDQTTEAFF
DNA: TGTGCCAGCAGCTTACAGGATCAGACCACTGAAGCTTTCTTT
size: many
D: .
V: TRBV7-6
J: TRBJ1-1

CDR3: CASSVDGGGQPQHF
DNA: TGTGCCAGCAGCGTAGACGGGGGAGGCCAGCCCCAGCATTTT
size: medium-sized
D: .
V: TRBV9
J: TRBJ1-5

CDR3: CASSPDGPQRGYTF
DNA: TGTGCCAGCAGCCCCGATGGACCCCAGAGGGGCTACACCTTC
size: .
D: .
V: TRBV3-1
J: TRBJ1-2

CDR3: CASSPGTSGGRYEQYF
DNA: TGTGCCAGCAGCCCAGGGACTAGCGGGGGGCGGTACGAGCAGTACTTC
size: many
D: TRBD2
V: TRBV13
J: TRBJ2-7

CDR3: CSVEDSSYEQYF
DNA: TGCAGCGTGGAGGACAGCTCCTACGAGCAGTACTTC
size: .
D: .
V: TRBV29-1
J: TRBJ2-7

CDR3: CASSAPPFF
DNA: TGTGCCAGCAGCGCCCCCCCTTTCTTT
size: few
D: .
V: TRBV9
J: TRBJ1-1

CDR3: CASSLGGIRANEQFF
DNA: TGCGCCAGCAGCTTGGGCGGGATTCGGGCCAATGAGCAGTTCTTC
size: few
D: .
V: TRBV5-1
J: TRBJ2-1

CDR3: CSAATTGAPGSPLHF
DNA: TGCAGCGCCGCCACGACGGGAGCCCCTGGTTCACCCCTCCACTTT
size: .
D: .
V: TRBV29-1
J: TRBJ1-6

CDR3: CASSPPSGGDTQYF
DNA: TGTGCCAGCAGTCCCCCCAGCGGGGGAGATACGCAGTATTTT
size: many
D: TRBD2
V: TRBV28
J: TRBJ2-3

CDR3: CASSSTGGGRSTEAFF
DNA: TGTGCCAGCAGCTCAACTGGTGGGGGAAGATCCACTGAAGCTTTCTTT
size: .
D: .
V: TRBV7-2
J: TRBJ1-1

CDR3: CASSQAPQGNYGYTF
DNA: TGTGCCAGCAGCCAAGCCCCACAGGGTAACTATGGCTACACCTTC
size: few
D: .
V: TRBV4-2
J: TRBJ1-2

CDR3: CASSHRGLRAEAFF
DNA: TGTGCCAGCAGCCACAGGGGGTTAAGGGCTGAAGCTTTCTTT
size: .
D: TRBD1
V: TRBV5-4
J: TRBJ1-1

CDR3: CSASPSGDTQYF
DNA: TGCAGTGCTAGTCCTAGCGGGGATACGCAGTATTTT
size: .
D: TRBD2
V: TRBV20-1
J: TRBJ2-3

CDR3: CASSLDTPHEQFF
DNA: TGTGCCAGCAGCTTAGATACCCCCCATGAGCAGTTCTTC
size: many
D: .
V: TRBV11-3
J: TRBJ2-1

CDR3: CASSRGGASTDTQYF
DNA: TGTGCCAGCAGCCGCGGGGGGGCGAGCACAGATACGCAGTATTTT
size: many
D: TRBD2
V: TRBV6-2/TRBV6-3
J: TRBJ2-3

CDR3: CASSLTGPNTEAFF
DNA: TGTGCCAGCAGCTTAACAGGGCCGAACACTGAAGCTTTCTTT
size: many
D: .
V: TRBV7-9
J: TRBJ1-1

CDR3: CASSLTELGWYGYTF
DNA: TGTGCCAGCAGCCTTACCGAACTGGGCTGGTATGGCTACACCTTC
size: many
D: .
V: TRBV12-3/TRBV12-4
J: TRBJ1-2

CDR3: CASSSGTGGSPLHF
DNA: TGTGCCAGCAGCTCCGGGACAGGGGGTTCACCCCTCCACTTT
size: many
D: TRBD1
V: TRBV7-8
J: TRBJ1-6

CDR3: CASSYRNSPLHF
DNA: TGTGCCAGCAGTTACCGGAATTCACCCCTCCACTTT
size: few
D: .
V: TRBV12-3/TRBV12-4
J: TRBJ1-6

CDR3: CASLIPLHF
DNA: TGTGCCAGTTTAATACCCCTCCACTTT
size: many
D: .
V: TRBV27
J: TRBJ1-6

CDR3: CASSLAIGADTQYF
DNA: TGTGCTAGCAGCTTAGCGATCGGGGCAGATACGCAGTATTTT
size: .
D: .
V: TRBV7-7
J: TRBJ2-3

CDR3: CSASDIGNEQFF
DNA: TGCAGTGCTAGCGACATAGGGAATGAGCAGTTCTTC
size: .
D: .
V: TRBV20-1
J: TRBJ2-1

CDR3: CASSAGAYNEQFF
DNA: TGTGCCAGCAGTGCGGGGGCCTACAATGAGCAGTTCTTC
size: .
D: .
V: TRBV2
J: TRBJ2-1

CDR3: CASSSREGVNTEAFF
DNA: TGTGCCAGCAGTTCCAGGGAGGGGGTGAACACTGAAGCTTTCTTT
size: .
D: .
V: TRBV12-3/TRBV12-4
J: TRBJ1-1

CDR3: CASQASAVAGSTDTQYF
DNA: TGTGCCAGCCAGGCGTCGGCGGTAGCGGGCTCCACAGATACGCAGTATTTT
size: .
D: TRBD2
V: TRBV19
J: TRBJ2-3

CDR3: CSARWLGTQYF
DNA: TGCAGTGCTAGGTGGCTTGGGACCCAGTACTTC
size: many
D: .
V: TRBV20-1
J: TRBJ2-5

CDR3: CASSPTGSSNQPQHF
DNA: TGTGCCAGCAGCCCGACAGGTTCTAGCAATCAGCCCCAGCATTTT
size: .
D: .
V: TRBV12-3/TRBV12-4
J: TRBJ1-5

CDR3: CASKSNGRETQYF
DNA: TGTGCCAGCAAGAGTAACGGCCGGGAGACCCAGTACTTC
size: few
D: .
V: TRBV27
J: TRBJ2-5

CDR3: CAWSGDMQGSEQFF
DNA: TGTGCCTGGAGTGGAGACATGCAGGGATCGGAGCAGTTCTTC
size: few
D: .
V: TRBV30
J: TRBJ2-1

CDR3: CASSLRRGQETQYF
DNA: TGCGCCAGCAGCTTAAGGCGGGGACAAGAGACCCAGTACTTC
size: few
D: .
V: TRBV5-1
J: TRBJ2-5

CDR3: CASSDLAGGIYEQYF
DNA: TGTGCCAGCAGTGACCTAGCGGGGGGAATCTACGAGCAGTACTTC
size: few
D: TRBD2
V: TRBV6-4
J: TRBJ2-7

CDR3: CASSPTGGIQPQHF
DNA: TGTGCCAGCAGCCCGACAGGGGGCATTCAGCCCCAGCATTTT
size: .
D: TRBD1
V: TRBV7-2
J: TRBJ1-5

CDR3: CASSPWDSGGYNEQFF
DNA: TGTGCCAGCTCACCTTGGGATAGCGGGGGCTACAATGAGCAGTTCTTC
size: many
D: TRBD2
V: TRBV18
J: TRBJ2-1